A selection of T cell receptor beta chains follows, all from one sample in a study of blood T cell repertoires in COVID-19. Data came from immunoSEQ multiplex PCR; TCRdb stores just in-frame clones and leaves some out. This sample has 100,000 to 150,000 clones; approximately 74% occur once, and the top ten carry 6%. The sample consisted of peripheral blood. These receptors all come from an elderly man with COVID-19, enrolled during active disease. CDR3s include the opening cysteine and the closing phenylalanine or tryptophan. Fields, in order: J gene, D gene, V gene, clone size, CDR3 DNA, CDR3 protein. A D gene is named only where the DNA matches it firmly. Clone size appears in some rows only: once, few, many, or a class for an expanded clone.

j_gene: TRBJ2-7; d_gene: NA; v_gene: TRBV7-2; abundance: few; CDR3nt: TGTGCCAGCAGCTTAGACAGGATGACCTACGAGCAGTACTTC; CDR3aa: CASSLDRMTYEQYF
j_gene: TRBJ2-7; d_gene: NA; v_gene: TRBV4-3; abundance: many; CDR3nt: TGCGCCAGCAGCCAAGATTTCCCGGGAGAGGCCTACGAGCAGTACTTC; CDR3aa: CASSQDFPGEAYEQYF
j_gene: TRBJ2-1; d_gene: TRBD2; v_gene: TRBV5-1; abundance: NA; CDR3nt: TGCGCCAGCAGCTTGGCCTCGAGCGGGAGCCCCTACAATGAGCAGTTCTTC; CDR3aa: CASSLASSGSPYNEQFF
j_gene: TRBJ2-5; d_gene: NA; v_gene: TRBV7-9; abundance: NA; CDR3nt: TGTGCCAGCAGCTTAGTGGGGGGTGGACAAGAGACCCAGTACTTC; CDR3aa: CASSLVGGGQETQYF
j_gene: TRBJ2-7; d_gene: NA; v_gene: TRBV5-4; abundance: NA; CDR3nt: TGTGCCAGCAGAGGGGGAAACTACGAGCAGTACTTC; CDR3aa: CASRGGNYEQYF
j_gene: TRBJ1-1; d_gene: TRBD1; v_gene: TRBV9; abundance: NA; CDR3nt: TGTGCCAGCAGCCCACGGACAGGGGTCGTCATGAACACTGAAGCTTTCTTT; CDR3aa: CASSPRTGVVMNTEAFF
j_gene: TRBJ1-5; d_gene: NA; v_gene: TRBV6-5; abundance: NA; CDR3nt: TGTGCCAGCAGTTACTCGTGGACATGGGGACAGCCCCAGCATTTT; CDR3aa: CASSYSWTWGQPQHF
j_gene: TRBJ2-5; d_gene: TRBD2; v_gene: TRBV19; abundance: many; CDR3nt: TGTGCCAGTAGTATAGGACTAGCGGGACAAGAGACCCAGTACTTC; CDR3aa: CASSIGLAGQETQYF
j_gene: TRBJ2-7; d_gene: TRBD2; v_gene: TRBV10-1; abundance: NA; CDR3nt: TGCGCCAGCAGTGAGTCTCCCCTCTTCGGGAGGTACGAGCAGTACTTC; CDR3aa: CASSESPLFGRYEQYF
j_gene: TRBJ2-2; d_gene: NA; v_gene: TRBV6-4; abundance: NA; CDR3nt: TGTGCCAGCAGTGCCAGTATGAACACCGGGGAGCTGTTTTTT; CDR3aa: CASSASMNTGELFF
j_gene: TRBJ1-6; d_gene: NA; v_gene: TRBV24-1; abundance: few; CDR3nt: TGTGCCACCAGTGATCCCCGGGACATATCTAATTCACCCCTCCACTTT; CDR3aa: CATSDPRDISNSPLHF
j_gene: TRBJ1-1; d_gene: NA; v_gene: TRBV7-9; abundance: NA; CDR3nt: TGTGCCAGCAGCTTAGGACAAACGAACACTGAAGCTTTCTTT; CDR3aa: CASSLGQTNTEAFF
j_gene: TRBJ2-2; d_gene: TRBD1; v_gene: TRBV25-1; abundance: NA; CDR3nt: TGTGCCAGTAGGGGGACAGGGAGCACCGGGGAGCTGTTTTTT; CDR3aa: CASRGTGSTGELFF
j_gene: TRBJ2-7; d_gene: NA; v_gene: TRBV5-1; abundance: once; CDR3nt: TGCGCCAGCAGCTCACGGACAAAGGGGCTGGTGTGGGAGCAGTACTTC; CDR3aa: CASSSRTKGLVWEQYF
j_gene: TRBJ2-1; d_gene: NA; v_gene: TRBV7-8; abundance: few; CDR3nt: TGTGCCAGCAGCTTAGTAGCGGCCCTTTATAATGACAATGAGCAGTTCTTC; CDR3aa: CASSLVAALYNDNEQFF
j_gene: TRBJ1-2; d_gene: NA; v_gene: TRBV6-5; abundance: once; CDR3nt: TGTGCCAGCAGTTACTCGAATTTTGGGGGCTACGGCTACACCTTC; CDR3aa: CASSYSNFGGYGYTF
j_gene: TRBJ1-1; d_gene: TRBD1; v_gene: TRBV19; abundance: NA; CDR3nt: TGTGCCAGTATGGACAGGGTGGGCACTGAAGCTTTCTTT; CDR3aa: CASMDRVGTEAFF
j_gene: TRBJ2-3; d_gene: NA; v_gene: TRBV7-3; abundance: NA; CDR3nt: TGTGCCAGCAGCGTCCAAGGGAGTAGGCAGTATTTT; CDR3aa: CASSVQGSRQYF
j_gene: TRBJ2-5; d_gene: TRBD2; v_gene: TRBV25-1; abundance: NA; CDR3nt: TGTGCCAGCAGTGATGGGGCGGGAGTAGGCGAGACCCAGTACTTC; CDR3aa: CASSDGAGVGETQYF
j_gene: TRBJ2-7; d_gene: NA; v_gene: TRBV28; abundance: NA; CDR3nt: TGTGCCAGCAGCTCCGGGAGTGCCTACGAGCAGTACTTC; CDR3aa: CASSSGSAYEQYF
j_gene: TRBJ2-1; d_gene: NA; v_gene: TRBV18; abundance: NA; CDR3nt: TGTGCCAGCTCACCACCGGGGCTAGGGGCCGATAATGAGCAGTTCTTC; CDR3aa: CASSPPGLGADNEQFF
j_gene: TRBJ1-6; d_gene: TRBD1; v_gene: TRBV27; abundance: NA; CDR3nt: TGTGCCAGCAGTTTAAAGGGGGCGGGTAATTCACCCCTCCACTTT; CDR3aa: CASSLKGAGNSPLHF
j_gene: TRBJ2-7; d_gene: NA; v_gene: TRBV11-2; abundance: NA; CDR3nt: TGTGCCAGCAGCTTAGCAGGGTTCGGCTCCTACGAGCAGTACTTC; CDR3aa: CASSLAGFGSYEQYF
j_gene: TRBJ1-5; d_gene: NA; v_gene: TRBV28; abundance: NA; CDR3nt: TGTGCCAGCAGTTCCCCGGTCAAAAGTAGCAATCAGCCCCAGCATTTT; CDR3aa: CASSSPVKSSNQPQHF
j_gene: TRBJ1-1; d_gene: NA; v_gene: TRBV6-1; abundance: NA; CDR3nt: TGTGCCAGCAGTGAGACATGGAACACTGAAGCTTTCTTT; CDR3aa: CASSETWNTEAFF
j_gene: TRBJ1-2; d_gene: NA; v_gene: TRBV19; abundance: NA; CDR3nt: TGTGCTAGTAGTATATTAGGCCAGGACTATGGCTACACCTTC; CDR3aa: CASSILGQDYGYTF
j_gene: TRBJ1-5; d_gene: NA; v_gene: TRBV5-6; abundance: NA; CDR3nt: TGTGCCAGCAGCTCCACGGCGGGTGATAGCAATCAGCCCCAGCATTTT; CDR3aa: CASSSTAGDSNQPQHF
j_gene: TRBJ1-1; d_gene: TRBD1; v_gene: TRBV29-1; abundance: NA; CDR3nt: TGCAGCGTTCGGACAGGGAACACTGAAGCTTTCTTT; CDR3aa: CSVRTGNTEAFF
j_gene: TRBJ2-1; d_gene: NA; v_gene: TRBV7-9; abundance: NA; CDR3nt: TGTGCCAGCAGCTCTAGGACGACTACCTACAATGAGCAGTTCTTC; CDR3aa: CASSSRTTTYNEQFF
j_gene: TRBJ2-1; d_gene: TRBD2; v_gene: TRBV9; abundance: NA; CDR3nt: TGTGCCAGCAGCGTAGGTCCAGCGGGGACTTACAATGAGCAGTTCTTC; CDR3aa: CASSVGPAGTYNEQFF
j_gene: TRBJ2-2; d_gene: TRBD1; v_gene: TRBV7-6; abundance: NA; CDR3nt: TGTGCCAGCAGCTTAGAGTCCGCCGGGACAGGGGTCGCCGGGGAGCTGTTTTTT; CDR3aa: CASSLESAGTGVAGELFF
j_gene: TRBJ2-2; d_gene: NA; v_gene: TRBV9; abundance: many; CDR3nt: TGTGCCAGCAGCGTAGACACTATCGACACCGGGGAGCTGTTTTTT; CDR3aa: CASSVDTIDTGELFF
j_gene: TRBJ1-4; d_gene: TRBD1; v_gene: TRBV7-9; abundance: few; CDR3nt: TGTGCCAGCAGCTTAGGAGGACAGGGGAGGGAAAAACTGTTTTTT; CDR3aa: CASSLGGQGREKLFF
j_gene: TRBJ2-1; d_gene: NA; v_gene: TRBV5-1; abundance: NA; CDR3nt: TGCGCCAGCAGGATTGGGACTTCCAATGAGCAGTTCTTC; CDR3aa: CASRIGTSNEQFF
j_gene: TRBJ2-5; d_gene: NA; v_gene: TRBV11-2; abundance: NA; CDR3nt: TGTGCCAGCAGCCTTCGAGGTAGCGGCCGAGTTGAGACCCAGTACTTC; CDR3aa: CASSLRGSGRVETQYF
j_gene: TRBJ2-7; d_gene: NA; v_gene: TRBV5-4; abundance: NA; CDR3nt: TGTGCCAGCAGCTTGGCCTTAGCGGTTTCCTACGAGCAGTACTTC; CDR3aa: CASSLALAVSYEQYF